The entry below describes one T cell receptor beta chain. V lost 6 bases to trimming and J lost 5 bases, with 14 bases between them. CDR3 length: 13 residues. Germline CDR1 and CDR2: KGHSH and LQKENI. The sample originates from a study of blood T cell repertoires in COVID-19. Overall study: Researchers got acute and convalescent COVID-19 samples from the United States, Italy and Spain.

In the original workflow: Reference gene primers were amplified, and this amplification served to estimate nucleated cell counts. Assay used: immunoSEQ multiplex PCR; TCRdb lists only in-frame clones, some missing. V and J calls and clone size are those listed in that table; D and trimming were worked out from the DNA. The table has 60,000 or so clones, approximately 80% seen once. V and J are TRBV18 and TRBJ2-7; D may be TRBD1 (6 bases). Sequencing used peripheral blood. The clonotype originates from a man older than 75 with acute or convalescent COVID-19. The CDR3 sequence is CASSPYGQNEQYF. CDR3 nucleotides: TGTGCCAGCTCCCCCTACGGACAGAACGAGCAGTACTTC.